Sequencing of this T cell receptor (beta chain) was carried out in a study of Ad26.COV2.S vaccination and SARS-CoV-2 variants (dated by TCRdb to the early 2020s). Regarding the study in general: Vaccine-arm donors came from COV1001, a multicentre, randomized, double-blind, placebo-controlled phase I-IIa trial of Ad26.COV2.S in healthy adults. Investigators remained blinded to trial group allocation during experiments and outcome assessment. Ad26.COV2.S was given intramuscularly at 5x10^10 or 1x10^11 viral particles, as a single shot or as two shots 56 days apart. TCRbeta repertoire sequencing was used to assess the specificity and breadth of SARS-CoV-2-reactive T cell receptors after Ad26.COV2.S vaccination. The TCR-sequenced set comprised around 30 samples: some 19 Ad26.COV2.S vaccine recipients, 5 placebo recipients and 8 SARS-CoV-2 convalescent individuals. Trial participants were randomized into five groups of five: low-dose or high-dose Ad26.COV2.S given once or twice, or placebo on both occasions. Here is what the overall study found, with its caveats: Comparing responses between vaccine doses or regimens was not something the study was powered to do. The authors noted that total T cell responses may have been underestimated by the TCR breadth and depth analyses. After vaccination, spike-specific CD8+ and CD4+ T cell responses were reported to show substantial breadth. Compared with placebo recipients, Ad26.COV2.S recipients showed higher spike-specific TCR breadth (P = 0.0014). Vaccine and placebo recipients had similar non-spike TCR breadth, a finding consistent with the vaccine containing only spike.

The immunoSEQ Assay was the method used to sequence TCRbeta CDR3 regions. After extraction, genomic DNA underwent amplification by bias-controlled multiplex PCR, followed by high-throughput sequencing. From the authors' description of their analysis: To quantify the absolute abundance of every unique TCRbeta CDR3 region, sequences were collapsed and filtered. T cell fraction was estimated by normalizing TCRbeta template counts to usable DNA, with usable DNA measured through amplification of reference genes found in all nucleated cells. Repertoire TCRs were annotated as SARS-CoV-2-specific by exact matching of V gene, CDR3 amino acid sequence and J gene to a known reactive TCR set. The reference SARS-CoV-2 TCR set came from MIRA and was filtered for enrichment in COVID-19-positive ImmuneCODE repertoires, removing public or cross-reactive TCRs. Using the MIRA antigens, annotated TCRs were further analysed by specific ORF or by position within an ORF. Breadth was defined as annotated unique rearrangements over total unique productive rearrangements; depth was the summed frequency of those rearrangements. Two-sided Wilcoxon rank-sum tests were applied when comparing TCR breadth between groups. Drawn from immuneACCESS, this table holds only the in-frame rearrangements with V and J called that TCRdb kept. Clones are partly lost; checked studies trace under half to an unresolved V gene and leave the rest unexplained. V and J calls and clone size are those listed in that table; D and trimming were worked out from the DNA. The table for this sample lists hundreds of thousands of clones; roughly 84% of them were counted only once. The ten largest make up around 3% of the sample.

Concerning this clone: No antigen is known for it. No quality values exist for individual bases; no much larger clone is one base distant.

The CDR3 runs 16 residues from the cysteine to the phenylalanine. Only CDR3 DNA is held: 48 bases, read in frame from base 1. Cut back by 0 bases and 3 bases, the V and J ends lie 11 bases apart. Based on the germline V gene (reference sequence), the CDR1 and CDR2 sequences are LNHNV and YYDKDF. What the treatment or condition label conveys for this sample: some 19 received Ad26.COV2.S at low or high dose, single or two shots; several received placebo; per-sample allocation not given. For vaccine and placebo recipients, the sequenced repertoires came from samples collected on day 63 after the first injection. Between 29 July and 7 August 2020, Cohort 1b enrolled 20 to 30 adults aged 18-55 years at one site in Boston, USA. As a vaccine, Ad26.COV2.S was a replication-incompetent adenovirus type 26 vector that expressed a prefusion-stabilized SARS-CoV-2 spike protein derived from the original Wuhan strain.

This TCR was recovered from a person between 18 and 65 years old who received the Ad26.COV2.S COVID-19 vaccine or a placebo. The chain is assembled from TRBV15 and TRBJ1-4; the D segment cannot be called with confidence. Sequenced material: peripheral blood, taken in a trial of Ad26.COV2.S vaccine versus placebo. The CDR3 amino acid sequence is: CATSRDSSLSNEKLFF. The DNA sequence follows: TGTGCCACCAGCAGAGACTCATCCTTGTCTAATGAAAAACTGTTTTTT.